Here is one T cell receptor (beta chain) with its context. The data were taken from a study of blood T cell repertoires in COVID-19. Germline V gene data show CDR1 as SEHNR and CDR2 as FQNEAQ (reference sequence). Unmatched junction bases numbered 6, after V lost 5 bases and J lost 2 bases. The CDR3 has 14 residues. It was during active infection that Seattle patients were enrolled and then longitudinally followed. Generated by immunoSEQ multiplex PCR, the TCRdb table keeps only in-frame clones and is missing some. This sample has 150,000 to 200,000 clones, with about 86% found just once. The clonotype was recovered from a woman aged 55-70 years with COVID-19, enrolled during active disease. Sample: peripheral blood. V is TRBV7-9 and J is TRBJ2-7, with TRBD2 identical over 7 bases. DNA of the CDR3: TGTGCCAGCAGCCCGGGACTAAATACCTACGAGCAGTACTTC. Amino acid sequence: CASSPGLNTYEQYF.